This is a list of T cell receptor beta chains from one sample in a study of blood T cell repertoires in COVID-19. Measured with immunoSEQ multiplex PCR; TCRdb has only the in-frame clones, and not every one. Of roughly 95,000 clones in the sample, approximately 82% were seen once. The sequenced sample was peripheral blood. These receptors came from a man aged 50 to 60 with active or convalescent COVID-19. Both conserved end residues are part of each CDR3. D genes are given only for firm matches. Size is omitted from some rows. Given values are once, few, many or a class for expanded clones.

>TRBD1|TRBJ2-2|TRBV7-9|-
CASSEGQGNTGELFF
TGTGCCAGCAGCGAGGGACAGGGGAACACCGGGGAGCTGTTTTTT
>TRBD2|TRBJ2-5|TRBV6-4|-
CASSDMGLAGPRETQYF
TGTGCCAGCAGTGACATGGGACTAGCGGGGCCCCGGGAGACCCAGTACTTC
>-|TRBJ2-4|TRBV5-6|-
CASSLGLHGDIQYF
TGTGCCAGCAGCTTGGGGCTTCACGGGGACATTCAGTACTTC
>-|TRBJ2-3|TRBV18|-
CASSPPLQGTDTQYF
TGTGCCAGCTCACCGCCCCTTCAGGGAACAGATACGCAGTATTTT
>TRBD1|TRBJ1-4|TRBV3-1/TRBV3-2|-
CASSSRGSSEKLFF
TGTGCCAGCAGTTCCAGGGGGTCGAGTGAAAAACTGTTTTTT
>TRBD1|TRBJ1-5|TRBV2|-
CASNQGENQPQHF
TGTGCCAGCAACCAGGGGGAAAATCAGCCCCAGCATTTT
>TRBD2|TRBJ2-1|TRBV10-3|many
CAIRQRGGYNEQFF
TGTGCCATCAGGCAGCGGGGGGGGTACAATGAGCAGTTCTTC
>TRBD1|TRBJ1-5|TRBV28|-
CASRTTGGFNQPQHF
TGTGCCAGCAGGACCACAGGGGGCTTCAATCAGCCCCAGCATTTT
>-|TRBJ1-5|TRBV19|-
CASSIDQNSNQPQHF
TGTGCCAGTAGTATAGATCAGAATAGCAATCAGCCCCAGCATTTT
>TRBD1|TRBJ1-2|TRBV28|-
CASSLGGTGGAWNYGYTF
TGTGCCAGCAGTTTAGGGGGGACAGGGGGCGCTTGGAACTATGGCTACACCTTC
>-|TRBJ1-6|TRBV7-8|-
CASSLADSSSPLHF
TGTGCCAGCAGCTTAGCGGACAGTAGTTCACCCCTCCACTTT
>TRBD1|TRBJ2-3|TRBV28|-
CASPTRQGAITDTQYF
TGTGCCAGCCCAACCCGACAGGGGGCGATCACAGATACGCAGTATTTT
>TRBD2|TRBJ2-3|TRBV5-1|-
CASSLGLAGTTDTQYF
TGCGCCAGCAGCTTGGGGCTAGCGGGGACCACAGATACGCAGTATTTT
>-|TRBJ1-1|TRBV9|-
CASSVVPGATEAFF
TGTGCCAGCAGCGTAGTTCCGGGTGCGACTGAAGCTTTCTTT
>-|TRBJ2-5|TRBV4-3|-
CASSQWGGRETQYF
TGCGCCAGCAGCCAATGGGGGGGCCGGGAGACCCAGTACTTC
>TRBD2|TRBJ2-1|TRBV10-2|once
CASSVAGENNEQFF
TGCGCCAGCAGCGTAGCGGGGGAGAACAATGAGCAGTTCTTC
>TRBD2|TRBJ2-3|TRBV18|-
CASSLNGGGVRDTQYF
TGTGCCAGCTCCCTCAACGGCGGGGGAGTCCGAGATACGCAGTATTTT
>TRBD1|TRBJ2-2|TRBV19|once
CASSIGRDRGVVATGELFF
TGTGCCAGTAGTATAGGTAGGGACAGGGGAGTCGTTGCCACCGGGGAGCTGTTTTTT
>-|TRBJ2-1|TRBV6-5|-
CASSPAGTDNEQFF
TGTGCCAGCAGCCCCGCGGGGACAGACAATGAGCAGTTCTTC
>TRBD1|TRBJ2-2|TRBV4-1|-
CASIDRAGAGELFF
TGCGCCAGCATCGACAGGGCGGGTGCCGGGGAGCTGTTTTTT
>-|TRBJ2-6|TRBV19|-
CASSSGAGANVLTF
TGTGCCAGTAGTAGTGGAGCTGGGGCCAACGTCCTGACTTTC
>-|TRBJ1-3|TRBV9|few
CASRGAGNTIYF
TGTGCCAGCAGAGGAGCTGGAAACACCATATATTTT
>-|TRBJ2-1|TRBV19|-
CASRGKAGFSNEQFF
TGTGCCAGTAGGGGTAAGGCAGGGTTTTCCAATGAGCAGTTCTTC
>TRBD1|TRBJ1-1|TRBV3-1/TRBV3-2|-
CASSLQGAGTEAFF
TGTGCCAGCAGCCTACAGGGGGCTGGTACTGAAGCTTTCTTT
>TRBD2|TRBJ2-5|TRBV24-1|-
CATSDTLAGVFQETQYF
TGTGCCACCAGTGACACACTAGCGGGGGTATTCCAAGAGACCCAGTACTTC
>-|TRBJ1-2|TRBV28|-
CASSFGQGGGYTF
TGTGCCAGCAGTTTTGGGCAGGGCGGAGGCTACACCTTC
>-|TRBJ1-2|TRBV28|-
CASIPEEAGNYGYTF
TGTGCCAGCATCCCTGAGGAGGCGGGGAACTATGGCTACACCTTC
>-|TRBJ2-2|TRBV4-1|-
CASRTGTRNTGELFF
TGCGCCAGCAGGACCGGGACAAGGAACACCGGGGAGCTGTTTTTT
>-|TRBJ1-4|TRBV27|-
CASSSSRGILDEKLFF
TGTGCCAGCAGTTCCTCCCGCGGGATTCTGGATGAAAAACTGTTTTTT
>-|TRBJ1-1|TRBV12-3/TRBV12-4|-
CASSQDRVTEAFF
TGTGCCAGCAGCCAGGACAGAGTTACTGAAGCTTTCTTT
>-|TRBJ1-3|TRBV28|-
CASSLGSRVAGNTIYF
TGTGCCAGCAGTTTAGGATCCAGGGTCGCTGGAAACACCATATATTTT
>-|TRBJ1-6|TRBV28|-
CASSLADSLSSYNSPLHF
TGTGCCAGCAGTTTGGCCGACAGTCTGAGCTCCTATAATTCACCCCTCCACTTT
>-|TRBJ1-5|TRBV12-3/TRBV12-4|once
CASSFKEEPQHF
TGTGCCAGCAGTTTTAAGGAGGAGCCCCAGCATTTT
>-|TRBJ2-3|TRBV9|-
CASSVTNGHPSTDTQYF
TGTGCCAGCAGCGTAACTAACGGACATCCTAGCACAGATACGCAGTATTTT
>-|TRBJ2-2|TRBV4-3|-
CASSQEGRLAVNTGELFF
TGCGCCAGCAGCCAAGAAGGGAGGCTAGCAGTGAACACCGGGGAGCTGTTTTTT
>-|TRBJ1-3|TRBV7-9|-
CASSLGFGTGNTIYF
TGTGCCAGCAGCTTAGGGTTCGGTACTGGAAACACCATATATTTT
>-|TRBJ2-1|TRBV19|-
CASSTAAYNEQFF
TGTGCCAGTAGTACCGCAGCCTACAATGAGCAGTTCTTC
>-|TRBJ1-2|TRBV6-5|-
CASRAGSYGYTF
TGTGCCAGCAGGGCAGGGTCCTATGGCTACACCTTC
>TRBD2|TRBJ2-1|TRBV3-1/TRBV3-2|few
CASSQGLAGSYNEQFF
TGTGCCAGCAGCCAGGGACTAGCGGGGAGCTACAATGAGCAGTTCTTC
>-|TRBJ2-7|TRBV7-4|-
CASMARCFSYEQYF
TGTGCCAGCATGGCCAGATGTTTTTCCTACGAGCAGTACTTC
>TRBD1|TRBJ1-5|TRBV19|-
CATTGQGGFSNQPQHF
TGTGCCACAACGGGACAGGGAGGATTTAGCAATCAGCCCCAGCATTTT
>-|TRBJ2-6|TRBV5-1|-
CASSSSSGANVLTF
TGCGCCAGCAGTTCCAGCTCTGGGGCCAACGTCCTGACTTTC
>-|TRBJ2-7|TRBV12-2|-
CASPHTDKGSYEQYF
TGTGCAAGTCCCCACACGGACAAAGGCTCCTACGAGCAGTACTTC
>-|TRBJ2-6|TRBV10-1|-
CARRTDSGANVLTF
TGCGCCAGAAGGACAGACTCTGGGGCCAACGTCCTGACTTTC
>TRBD1|TRBJ2-3|TRBV7-2|once
CASSLEQGIRDTQYF
TGTGCCAGCAGCTTAGAACAGGGGATTCGGGATACGCAGTATTTT
>TRBD1|TRBJ2-2|TRBV14|-
CASSLGGAGELFF
TGTGCCAGCAGCCTAGGGGGCGCCGGGGAGCTGTTTTTT
>TRBD2|TRBJ2-5|TRBV6-5|-
CASTPPGEAGETQYF
TGTGCCAGCACTCCCCCGGGGGAAGCGGGGGAGACCCAGTACTTC
>-|TRBJ1-6|TRBV21-1|-
CASSKSRDRELSSYNSPLHF
TGTGCCAGCAGCAAAAGCCGGGACAGGGAATTGAGCTCCTATAATTCACCCCTCCACTTT
>TRBD1|TRBJ1-2|TRBV7-2|-
CASSPMTGGYGYTF
TGTGCCAGCAGCCCGATGACAGGGGGGTATGGCTACACCTTC
>TRBD1|TRBJ1-1|TRBV25-1|-
CASSVGQGNTEAFF
TGTGCCAGCAGTGTGGGACAGGGGAACACTGAAGCTTTCTTT
>TRBD1|TRBJ1-2|TRBV5-1|-
CASSPPPDRGLYGYTF
TGCGCCAGCAGCCCACCGCCGGACAGGGGGCTTTATGGCTACACCTTC
>TRBD1|TRBJ2-3|TRBV7-2|-
CASSLRTGYTDTQYF
TGTGCCAGCAGCTTAAGGACAGGATACACAGATACGCAGTATTTT
>-|TRBJ2-3|TRBV5-4|-
CASSVGPGGTQYF
TGTGCCAGCAGCGTGGGTCCCGGAGGAACGCAGTATTTT
>-|TRBJ1-5|TRBV19|-
CASSIGQNSNQPQHF
TGTGCCAGTAGTATAGGGCAGAATAGCAATCAGCCCCAGCATTTT
>TRBD2|TRBJ2-2|TRBV9|-
CASSASGGETGELFF
TGTGCCAGCAGCGCCAGCGGGGGGGAAACCGGGGAGCTGTTTTTT